This paragraph reports one T cell receptor (beta chain). Which antigen it targets is not known. No much larger clonotype is one base removed from it; base qualities were not supplied. CDR1 MNHEY and CDR2 SVGEGT are derived from the germline V gene. V trim: 7 bases; J trim: 2 bases; unmatched bases: 6. From the cysteine up to the phenylalanine, the CDR3 has a length of 15 residues. CDR3 DNA only is kept here, 45 bases in frame from base 1. Synthesis of TCR cDNA relied on 5'RACE template switching, a step that introduced a universal primer site along with unique molecular identifiers. Priming of cDNA synthesis was performed from both the TCR alpha and TCR beta constant segments. Libraries were amplified in two PCR steps, with sample barcodes and sequencing adapters added in the second step. Sequencing of libraries was performed on Illumina HiSeq 2500 (2x100 bp) or NovaSeq (2x150 bp). The original pipeline was this. MIGEC was used to demultiplex reads and collapse the reads into UMI consensus sequences, and MiXCR was used for V(D)J alignment. Vaccine-responding clonotypes were defined with edgeR using replicate PBMC samples, requiring FDR below 0.01 and a log2 fold change above 5 up to day 15. CD4 or CD8 identity was assigned to each bulk clonotype according to whether the clonotype was present at higher abundance in the sequenced CD4 repertoire or the sequenced CD8 repertoire. TCRdb reworked the public reads: Q25 trimming with fastp, MiXCR clone assembly, productive beta chains retained. Records with the same CDR3 protein are collapsed into one entry carrying the most frequent genes and DNA. TCRdb's processing, not the authors', yielded these V and J calls. For this sample the table gives 550,000 to 750,000 distinct CDR3 sequences, of which about 13% were detected only once. The top ten hold over 12% of the sample.

The treatment or condition label on this specimen signifies: live attenuated yellow fever vaccine strain. Two biological replicates of bulk PBMCs were collected at each blood-draw timepoint. A standard Ficoll-Paque protocol was used to isolate PBMCs from peripheral blood. RNA was extracted with TriZol from bulk PBMCs, CD4 and CD8 fractions, and dextramer-positive and dextramer-negative fractions. The record originates from a study of T cells after yellow fever vaccination (dated by TCRdb to the late 2010s). Turning to the overall study: The SMART-Seq v4 Ultra Low Input RNA kit was used to prepare libraries from fractions with low cell numbers. To follow T-cell clones before and after primary and booster YFV17D yellow fever vaccination, bulk TCR alpha and beta repertoires were sequenced over time. Bulk PBMC replicates and cell subsets were isolated from blood drawn at multiple timepoints before and after both primary and secondary immunization. Two healthy male donors, one aged 18 to 30 and one aged 30 to 40 years, made up the cohort.

The paper as a whole reports these results and caveats: A small fraction of clonotypes appeared in both the CD4 and CD8 compartments, likely as a result of convergent recombination. Most clones expanded after primary vaccination were re-detected after the booster (almost 98% of CD4 and roughly 87% of CD8), suggesting broad memory maintenance. Computational filtering was needed because FACS-sorted repertoires could contain abundant contaminating clonotypes from the bulk population. Compared with the primary T-cell response, the secondary T-cell response was faster but weaker, reaching its peak on day 5 rather than on day 15. Because the study included only a couple of donors, the extent to which the findings can be generalized is limited.

The rearranged segments are TRBV6-2 or TRBV6-3 and TRBJ2-1; 9 nucleotides in the junction match TRBD1. The source of this sequence is a man aged 30-40 years who received the YFV17D yellow fever vaccine. Specimen: PBMCs, collected on the day of the yellow fever booster vaccination. The base sequence is TGTGCCAGCAACCCCGGGACAGGGACCTACAATGAGCAGTTCTTC. Translated, it gives CASNPGTGTYNEQFF.